The T cell receptor beta chain described here comes from a study of beta chain features in type 1 diabetes. Whole-study context: Patients shared similar age, gender and cell yields with healthy donors. General study findings and limits: It was possible that PCR favored shorter templates, equally so in patients and controls. For patients, the naive, central memory and Treg TCRB repertoires appeared more alike than for healthy donors. Within each of all four CD4+ subsets, Type 1 diabetes patients had TCRB CDR3s that were moderately but significantly shorter.

CD4+ naive, central memory, regulatory and stem cell-like memory subsets were isolated by sorting on CD45RO/CCR7/CD25/CD127/CD95/CD27. This clone showed up just a few times. Its target is not known. Since all of the isolated RNA was reverse transcribed, expressed TCRB transcripts were what got sequenced. This table comes from immunoSEQ multiplex PCR, and its TCRdb copy is limited to in-frame clones, with some not included. This sample has some 250,000 clones; approximately 11% occur once, and the top ten carry approximately 0.015%. The receptor was isolated from a man aged 25 to 40 with type 1 diabetes. Sequencing was performed on naive CD4+ T cells from blood.

DNA for the CDR3: TGTGCCAGCAGCAAAGGGGGAACAGGGCGCAATCAGCCCCAGCATTTT. Translating gives CASSKGGTGRNQPQHF. The chain is built from TRBV21-1 and TRBJ1-5; TRBD1 is the table's D call and was not checked against the DNA. TRBV21-1 is a documented pseudogene. The CDR3 contains 16 residues.